Listed here are 13 T cell receptor beta chains from one sample, sequenced in a study of CD8 T cells in Susac syndrome. Reverse transcription of roughly 0.45 to 1 ug RNA used random hexamers. Via MiXCR, TCRdb re-called the immunoSEQ multiplex PCR reads, giving one row per CDR3 protein. The sample has some 200,000 distinct CDR3 sequences; about 95% are singletons. Sample: CD4+ T cells from PBMCs. These receptors came from a human donor in good health.

The chain carries TRBV30 and TRBJ1-1; D uncertain. Trimming shortened V by 4 bases and J by 10 bases, and 16 bases separated the two germline ends. The CDR3 has 12 residues. CDR1 and CDR2 from the germline V gene are GTSNPN and SVGIG (reference sequence). The CDR3 bases are TGTGCCTGGACTTCGGGCGGGGTGGTAGCTTTCTTT. Translating gives CAWTSGGVVAFF. Using reference TRBV30 and TRBJ1-1 for the parts outside the CDR3, the full variable domain is SQTIHQWPATLVQPVGSPLSLECTVEGTSNPNLYWYRQAAGRGLQLLFYSVGIGQISSEVPQNLSASRPQDRQFILSSKKLLLSDSGFYLCAWTSGGVVAFFGQGTRLTVV.

This chain links TRBV11-2 with TRBJ1-1; unclear D gene. Germline CDR1 reads SGHAT; CDR2 reads FQNNGV. The CDR3 consists of 14 residues. V was pared by 2 bases and J by 6 bases, with 13 bases between. Written as DNA, the CDR3 is TGTGCCAGCAGCTTACACGCTCAAGTCGCTGAAGCTTTCTTT. Its translation: CASSLHAQVAEAFF.

The chain carries TRBV15 and TRBJ1-5, with a possible D match to TRBD1 (5 bases). Germline V gives CDR1 LNHNV, CDR2 YYDKDF (reference sequence). V gave up 9 bases and J gave up 3 bases, with 9 bases separating them. The CDR3 covers 12 residues. The CDR3 reads CATRQLNQPQHF. Here the CDR3 DNA reads TGTGCCACGAGACAGCTCAATCAGCCCCAGCATTTT.

This clonotype was picked up one time. The chain joins TRBV28 to TRBJ2-1; D is perhaps TRBD2 (7 bases). CDR1 and CDR2 (germline): MDHEN, SYDVKM. V was clipped by 1 base and J by 3 bases, with 16 bases between them. The length of the CDR3 is 17 residues. This chain's CDR3 is CASSLSRGGNFYNEQFF. In nucleotides, the CDR3 is TGTGCCAGCAGTTTATCGAGGGGGGGGAACTTCTACAATGAGCAGTTCTTC.

The chain has TRBV3-1 and TRBJ1-4, with 7 bases identical to TRBD1. Germline V gives CDR1 LGHDT, CDR2 YNNKEL (reference sequence). Unmatched junction bases numbered 5, after V lost 6 bases and J lost 4 bases. The CDR3 length is 14 residues. The CDR3 coding sequence is TGTGCCAGCAGAGGGGACAGACATAATGAAAAACTGTTTTTT. This sequence encodes CASRGDRHNEKLFF.

V gene TRBV15 combines with J gene TRBJ2-2, with D hard to call. Between the trimmed V and J ends, which lost 1 base and 6 bases, there was a span of 3 bases. There are 12 residues in the CDR3. Per germline, CDR1 LNHNV and CDR2 YYDKDF (reference sequence). The CDR3 spells CATSRGPGELFF. CDR3 DNA sequence: TGTGCCACCAGCAGAGGTCCCGGGGAGCTGTTTTTT.

Only a few counts were recorded for this clonotype. The V gene is TRBV27, the J gene TRBJ1-1, with D possibly being TRBD1 (6 bases). CDR1 is MNHEY and CDR2 is SMNVEV in the germline V gene (reference sequence). Trimming shortened V by 5 bases and J by 0 bases, and 10 bases separated the two germline ends. CDR3 length equals 14 residues. The DNA of the CDR3 is TGTGCCAGCAGTCCGACAGGTCTGAACACTGAAGCTTTCTTT. This encodes CASSPTGLNTEAFF.

This sequence joins TRBV20-1 and TRBJ1-1; unclear D gene. The V end was cut by 2 bases, the J end by 4 bases, with 14 bases between. Per germline, CDR1 DFQATT and CDR2 SNEGSKA (reference sequence). This CDR3 has 14 residues. The CDR3 region is CSARNMVLGTEAFF. The CDR3 DNA follows: TGCAGTGCTAGAAATATGGTCCTGGGCACTGAAGCTTTCTTT.

The chain is built from TRBV29-1 and TRBJ1-2, with D unclear. Per the germline V gene, CDR1 is SQVTM and CDR2 is ANQGSEA. Deletions cut 3 bases from V and 2 bases from J, with 7 bases between. The CDR3 has 12 amino acids. For the CDR3, the DNA is TGCAGCGTTGACCCATTGAACTATGGCTACACCTTC. It codes for CSVDPLNYGYTF.

CDR3 amino acids: CASSSTGANYGYTF. The CDR3 nucleotides read TGTGCCAGCAGTTCCACAGGGGCCAACTATGGCTACACCTTC. The chain has TRBV6-5 and TRBJ1-2, with 7 nucleotides matching TRBD1. The CDR3 contains 14 residues. V lost 4 bases and J lost 2; bases outside the gene matches: 4. The germline CDR1 and CDR2 sequences are MNHEY and SVGAGI.

This rearrangement joins TRBV18 to TRBJ1-5; D not certain. The CDR3 length is 14 residues. V lost 1 base and J 3 bases, leaving 7 bases between the germline ends. In germline, CDR1 is KGHSH, CDR2 LQKENI. CDR3 protein: CASSPQANNQPQHF. The CDR3 nucleotides are TGTGCCAGCTCACCACAGGCCAACAATCAGCCCCAGCATTTT.

The V call is TRBV20-1, the J call TRBJ2-5, with D possibly matching TRBD2 (5 bases). CDR1 is DFQATT and CDR2 is SNEGSKA in the germline V gene (reference sequence). With 5 bases removed from V and 3 bases from J, the gap between germline ends came to 10 bases. The CDR3 sequence is 12 residues long. CDR3 sequence: CSAYSDEETQYF. In nucleotides, the CDR3 is TGCAGTGCTTATAGCGATGAAGAGACCCAGTACTTC.

The DNA for the CDR3 is TGTGCCAGCAGTTACAGTTCAGGTGGAAACACCATATATTTT. Translated, it gives CASSYSSGGNTIYF. The rearrangement links TRBV6-6 to TRBJ1-3; D is ambiguous. V shed 2 bases and J shed 3 bases, with 8 bases lying between them. Germline-derived CDR1 and CDR2 are MNHNY and SVGAGI (reference sequence). This CDR3 is 14 amino acids long.